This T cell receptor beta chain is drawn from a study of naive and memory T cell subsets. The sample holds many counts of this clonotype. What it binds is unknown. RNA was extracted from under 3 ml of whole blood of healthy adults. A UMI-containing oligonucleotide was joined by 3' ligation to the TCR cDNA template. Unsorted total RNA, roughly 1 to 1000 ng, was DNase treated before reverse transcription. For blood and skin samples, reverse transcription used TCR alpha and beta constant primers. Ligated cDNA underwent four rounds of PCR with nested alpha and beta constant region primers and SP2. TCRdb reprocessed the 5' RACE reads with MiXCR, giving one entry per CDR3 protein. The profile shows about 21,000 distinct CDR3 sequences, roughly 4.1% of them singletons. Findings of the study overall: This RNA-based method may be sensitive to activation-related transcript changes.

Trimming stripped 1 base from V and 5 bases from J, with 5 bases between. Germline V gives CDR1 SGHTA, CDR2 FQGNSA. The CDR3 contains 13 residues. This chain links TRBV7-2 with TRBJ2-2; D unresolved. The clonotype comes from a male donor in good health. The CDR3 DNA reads TGTGCCAGCAGCTTAGTCCTTACCGGGGAGCTGTTTTTT. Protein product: CASSLVLTGELFF. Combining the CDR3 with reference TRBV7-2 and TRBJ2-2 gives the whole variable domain GAGVSQSPSNKVTEKGKDVELRCDPISGHTALYWYRQSLGQGLEFLIYFQGNSAPDKSGLPSDRFSAERTGGSVSTLTIQRTQQEDSAVYLCASSLVLTGELFFGEGSRLTVL.